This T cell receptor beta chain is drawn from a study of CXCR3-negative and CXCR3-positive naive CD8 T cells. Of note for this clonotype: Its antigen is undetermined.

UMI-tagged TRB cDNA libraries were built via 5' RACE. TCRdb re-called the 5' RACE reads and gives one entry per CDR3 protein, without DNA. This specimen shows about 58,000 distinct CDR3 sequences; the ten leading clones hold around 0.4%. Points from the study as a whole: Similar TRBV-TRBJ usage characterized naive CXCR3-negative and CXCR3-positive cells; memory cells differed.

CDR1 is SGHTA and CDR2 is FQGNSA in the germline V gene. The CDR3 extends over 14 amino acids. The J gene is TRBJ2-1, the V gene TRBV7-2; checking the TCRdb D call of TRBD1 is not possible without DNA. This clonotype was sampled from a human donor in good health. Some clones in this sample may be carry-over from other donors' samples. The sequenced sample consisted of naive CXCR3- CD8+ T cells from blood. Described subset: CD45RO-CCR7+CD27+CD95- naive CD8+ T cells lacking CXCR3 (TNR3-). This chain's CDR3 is CASSSTVLSNEQFF.